A selection of T cell receptor beta chains follows, all from one sample in a study of shared clonotypes between healthy human individuals. Assay used: immunoSEQ multiplex PCR; TCRdb lists only in-frame clones, some missing. The data contain roughly 2,000,000 clones, about 95% of them singletons. The specimen sequenced was naive CD8+ T cells sorted from blood. The receptors shown here come from a man aged 18-30 years in good health. Each CDR3 is given with its conserved first and last residue. Each record gives: clone size, J gene, D gene, V gene, CDR3 protein, CDR3 DNA. D genes are given only for firm matches. A row's size may be missing; if present it is once, few, many or a size class.

>-|TRBJ1-5|-|TRBV7-6
CASDRKYQPQHF
TGTGCCAGTGACAGGAAGTATCAGCCCCAGCATTTT
>-|TRBJ1-1|-|TRBV30
CAWSPGPGRAFF
TGTGCCTGGAGCCCAGGGCCTGGGAGAGCTTTCTTT
>-|TRBJ1-1|-|TRBV10-3
CAISERGRDVAFF
TGTGCCATCAGTGAGCGCGGCAGGGATGTAGCTTTCTTT
>-|TRBJ2-1|-|TRBV5-1
CASSFFAESSYNEQFF
TGCGCCAGCAGCTTTTTTGCGGAAAGCTCCTACAATGAGCAGTTCTTC
>-|TRBJ2-1|TRBD2|TRBV7-9
CASSLGNSGSYNEQFF
TGTGCCAGCAGCTTAGGGAATAGCGGGAGTTACAATGAGCAGTTCTTC
>-|TRBJ2-3|-|TRBV6-5
CASSYSRDTQYF
TGTGCCAGCAGTTACTCGAGAGATACGCAGTATTTT
>-|TRBJ2-5|-|TRBV29-1
CSVEEPAEAQETQYF
TGCAGCGTTGAAGAGCCCGCCGAGGCCCAAGAGACCCAGTACTTC
>-|TRBJ2-5|-|TRBV7-2
CASSLRGEGRKETQYF
TGTGCCAGCAGCCTACGGGGAGAGGGCCGAAAAGAGACCCAGTACTTC
>-|TRBJ2-7|-|TRBV2
CASSGVTGAYEQYF
TGTGCCAGCAGTGGTGTTACAGGTGCCTACGAGCAGTACTTC
>-|TRBJ2-7|TRBD1|TRBV5-6
CASSSDRAEQYF
TGTGCCAGCAGTTCGGACAGGGCGGAGCAGTACTTC
>-|TRBJ2-7|-|TRBV29-1
CSVSFDTQLTYEQYF
TGCAGCGTTTCATTTGACACCCAGCTTACCTACGAGCAGTACTTC
>-|TRBJ2-7|TRBD2|TRBV5-4
CASSRTSGNEQYF
TGTGCCAGCAGCCGGACTAGCGGGAACGAGCAGTACTTC
>-|TRBJ2-3|TRBD2|TRBV7-8
CASSLVEREDLTDTQYF
TGTGCCAGCAGCTTAGTCGAGCGGGAGGATCTGACAGATACGCAGTATTTT
>-|TRBJ1-3|-|TRBV14
CASSQEFFGAGDTIYF
TGTGCCAGCAGCCAAGAATTTTTTGGGGCCGGGGACACCATATATTTT
>-|TRBJ2-3|TRBD1|TRBV5-1
CASSLGQGDTAQYF
TGCGCCAGCAGCTTGGGACAGGGGGATACTGCGCAGTATTTT
>-|TRBJ1-1|-|TRBV7-8
CASSLGHHEAFF
TGTGCCAGCAGCTTAGGGCATCATGAAGCTTTCTTT
>-|TRBJ2-7|-|TRBV7-7
CASSFARGYEQYF
TGTGCTAGCAGCTTCGCCCGGGGTTACGAGCAGTACTTC
>-|TRBJ2-2|-|TRBV27
CASSPQGTTGELFF
TGTGCCAGCAGTCCACAGGGTACCACCGGGGAGCTGTTTTTT
>once|TRBJ2-1|-|TRBV7-9
CASSFGQYNEQFF
TGTGCCAGCAGCTTCGGGCAATACAATGAGCAGTTCTTC
>-|TRBJ2-7|TRBD2|TRBV7-2
CASSLGLAGYEQYF
TGTGCCAGCAGCTTAGGTCTAGCGGGCTACGAGCAGTACTTC
>-|TRBJ2-3|TRBD2|TRBV11-2
CASSTRALRGGLTDTQYF
TGTGCCAGCAGCACTAGGGCCCTGCGGGGGGGCCTCACAGATACGCAGTATTTT
>-|TRBJ2-7|-|TRBV15
CATSSWDGTYEQYF
TGTGCCACCAGCAGTTGGGACGGTACCTACGAGCAGTACTTC
>-|TRBJ2-3|-|TRBV7-3
CASSLNPLGGDTQYF
TGTGCCAGCAGCTTAAACCCCCTAGGAGGCGATACGCAGTATTTT
>-|TRBJ2-1|TRBD2|TRBV6-5
CACGSGSSYNEQFF
TGTGCCTGCGGGAGCGGGAGCTCCTACAATGAGCAGTTCTTC
>-|TRBJ2-1|-|TRBV11-3
CASSLGGEQFF
TGTGCCAGCAGCTTAGGAGGTGAGCAGTTCTTC
>-|TRBJ1-1|-|TRBV13
CASSLEGTEAFF
TGTGCCAGCAGCTTAGAGGGGACCGAAGCTTTCTTT
>-|TRBJ1-5|-|TRBV11-2
CASSLVGWQGADQPQHF
TGTGCCAGCAGCTTAGTGGGTTGGCAGGGCGCGGATCAGCCCCAGCATTTT
>-|TRBJ1-2|TRBD1|TRBV11-2
CASSLGTAYGYTF
TGTGCCAGCAGCTTGGGGACAGCTTATGGCTACACCTTC
>few|TRBJ2-7|TRBD2|TRBV7-7
CASRPLAGGPDEQYF
TGTGCTAGCAGACCGCTAGCGGGGGGGCCCGACGAGCAGTACTTC
>-|TRBJ2-4|-|TRBV5-4
CASSSQGTENIQYF
TGTGCCAGCAGCTCCCAGGGAACTGAAAACATTCAGTACTTC
>-|TRBJ2-2|-|TRBV27
CASSFLGVVGTGELFF
TGTGCCAGCAGTTTTTTAGGGGTAGTAGGCACCGGGGAGCTGTTTTTT
>-|TRBJ2-1|-|TRBV6-1
CASSESTAIFNEQFF
TGTGCCAGCAGTGAATCTACAGCTATATTCAATGAGCAGTTCTTC
>few|TRBJ1-2|-|TRBV7-9
CASSLDPGATYGYTF
TGTGCCAGCAGCTTAGATCCAGGGGCCACCTATGGCTACACCTTC
>once|TRBJ2-7|-|TRBV19
CASSGQDPAYEQYF
TGTGCCAGTAGTGGGCAGGATCCGGCTTACGAGCAGTACTTC
>-|TRBJ2-3|TRBD1|TRBV11-2
CASSLWTGSTDTQYF
TGTGCCAGCAGCCTCTGGACAGGAAGCACAGATACGCAGTATTTT
>-|TRBJ2-5|TRBD2|TRBV29-1
CSVEGTSGGQETQYF
TGCAGCGTTGAGGGGACTAGCGGGGGGCAAGAGACCCAGTACTTC
>-|TRBJ2-5|-|TRBV5-4
CASSPGTETETQYF
TGTGCCAGCAGTCCTGGGACGGAGACGGAGACCCAGTACTTC
>-|TRBJ2-7|-|TRBV4-1
CASSPGLVYEQYF
TGCGCCAGCAGCCCAGGCCTGGTCTACGAGCAGTACTTC
>-|TRBJ1-3|-|TRBV27
CASTSLGGNTIYF
TGTGCCAGCACCTCCCTTGGTGGAAACACCATATATTTT
>once|TRBJ2-3|TRBD2|TRBV6-1
CASSENPASGGYTDTQYF
TGTGCCAGCAGTGAAAACCCCGCTAGCGGGGGGTACACAGATACGCAGTATTTT
>-|TRBJ2-5|-|TRBV7-9
CASSLVVTETQYF
TGTGCCAGCAGCTTAGTGGTGACGGAGACCCAGTACTTC
>-|TRBJ2-7|-|TRBV4-1
CASSLKVSYEQYF
TGCGCCAGCAGCCTAAAAGTCAGCTACGAGCAGTACTTC
>-|TRBJ2-2|TRBD2|TRBV27
CASSPLAGGGGSGELFF
TGTGCCAGCAGTCCTCTAGCGGGGGGTGGTGGATCCGGGGAGCTGTTTTTT
>-|TRBJ1-1|-|TRBV7-9
CASILLGGARPTEAFF
TGTGCCAGCATCCTTTTAGGGGGGGCCCGCCCCACTGAAGCTTTCTTT
>-|TRBJ2-2|TRBD1|TRBV15
CATTTTGKETGELFF
TGTGCCACCACCACGACAGGGAAGGAAACCGGGGAGCTGTTTTTT
>once|TRBJ1-5|-|TRBV5-1
CASSLGSGQPQHF
TGCGCCAGCAGCTTGGGTTCGGGACAGCCCCAGCATTTT